This TCR beta chain is from a study of T cell clonality in common variable immunodeficiency. This CDR3 comprises 13 residues. Trimming removed 7 bases at V and 0 bases at J, with 7 bases between. From germline, CDR1 is KGHDR and CDR2 SFDVKD. The table lists this clone with many counts. No antigen is known for it. The observed sequence ends 3 residues before the CDR3 terminus, with the missing tail filled in from the germline J gene. Study-level results: CVID subjects shared fewer TCRbeta clones than healthy controls did.

Equal genomic DNA amounts from CVID and control samples were sequenced. Data came from immunoSEQ multiplex PCR; TCRdb stores just in-frame clones and leaves some out. The sample holds fewer than 50,000 clones, and no clone turns up only once. The gene calls are TRBV24-1 and TRBJ2-3; D remains unclear. The receptor was derived from a person between 18 and 75 years old in good health. The specimen sequenced was peripheral blood mononuclear cells. CDR3: CATRGGSTDTQYF. The CDR3 DNA, read in part, is TGTGCCACCAGAGGCGGTAGCACAGATACG.